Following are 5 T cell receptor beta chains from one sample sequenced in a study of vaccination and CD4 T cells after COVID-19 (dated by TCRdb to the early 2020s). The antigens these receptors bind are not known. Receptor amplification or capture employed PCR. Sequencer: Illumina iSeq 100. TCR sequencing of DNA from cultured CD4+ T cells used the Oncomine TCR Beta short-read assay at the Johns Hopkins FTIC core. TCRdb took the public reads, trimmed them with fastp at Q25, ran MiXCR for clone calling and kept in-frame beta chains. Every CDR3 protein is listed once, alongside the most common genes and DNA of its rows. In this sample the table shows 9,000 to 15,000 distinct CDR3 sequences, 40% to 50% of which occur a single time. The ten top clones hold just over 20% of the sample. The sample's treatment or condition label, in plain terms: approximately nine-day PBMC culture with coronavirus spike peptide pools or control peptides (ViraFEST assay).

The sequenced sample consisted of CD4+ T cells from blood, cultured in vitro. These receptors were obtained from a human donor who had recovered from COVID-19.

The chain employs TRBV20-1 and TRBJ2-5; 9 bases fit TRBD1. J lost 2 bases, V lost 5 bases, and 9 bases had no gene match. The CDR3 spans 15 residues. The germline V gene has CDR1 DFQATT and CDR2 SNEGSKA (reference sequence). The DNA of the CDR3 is TGCAGTGCTCGGACAGGGGTGGGGTGGCAAGAGACCCAGTACTTC. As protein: CSARTGVGWQETQYF.

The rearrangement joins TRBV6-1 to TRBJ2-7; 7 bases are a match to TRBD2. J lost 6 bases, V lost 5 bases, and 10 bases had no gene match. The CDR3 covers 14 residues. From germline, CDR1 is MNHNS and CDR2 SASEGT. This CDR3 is CASSPVGGRAEQYF. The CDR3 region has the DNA TGTGCCAGCAGTCCCGTGGGAGGGAGAGCCGAGCAGTACTTC.

The CDR3 spells CASSYSPTGLNTEAFF. In nucleotides, the CDR3 is TGTGCCAGCAGTTACTCCCCGACAGGGTTGAACACTGAAGCTTTCTTT. The rearrangement uses TRBV6-5 and TRBJ1-1, with 7 bases matching TRBD1. CDR3 length equals 16 residues. Per the germline V gene, CDR1 is MNHEY and CDR2 is SVGAGI. V shed 0 bases, J shed 0 bases, and the junction held 4 bases outside the gene matches.

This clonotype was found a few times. Written as DNA, the CDR3 is TGTGCCAGCAGTTCCCGTCCCAGCGGGGGGGACGGGGAGCTGTTTTTT. Protein product: CASSSRPSGGDGELFF. This sequence joins TRBV6-5 and TRBJ2-2; TRBD2 matches at 10 bases. V shed 4 bases and J 7 bases; nucleotides not matched to a gene: 9. CDR1 and CDR2 (germline): MNHEY, SVGAGI. This CDR3 is built from 16 residues.

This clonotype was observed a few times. CDR3: CASSYLRQGEDGYTF. In DNA form, the CDR3 reads TGTGCCAGCAGTTATCTAAGACAGGGGGAAGATGGCTACACCTTC. The V gene is TRBV7-6, the J gene TRBJ1-2; 9 bases fit TRBD1. CDR3 length: 15 amino acids. After removal of 6 bases from V and 6 bases from J, the junction contained 11 bases not matched to a gene. Germline lookup yields CDR1 SGHVS and CDR2 FNYEAQ.